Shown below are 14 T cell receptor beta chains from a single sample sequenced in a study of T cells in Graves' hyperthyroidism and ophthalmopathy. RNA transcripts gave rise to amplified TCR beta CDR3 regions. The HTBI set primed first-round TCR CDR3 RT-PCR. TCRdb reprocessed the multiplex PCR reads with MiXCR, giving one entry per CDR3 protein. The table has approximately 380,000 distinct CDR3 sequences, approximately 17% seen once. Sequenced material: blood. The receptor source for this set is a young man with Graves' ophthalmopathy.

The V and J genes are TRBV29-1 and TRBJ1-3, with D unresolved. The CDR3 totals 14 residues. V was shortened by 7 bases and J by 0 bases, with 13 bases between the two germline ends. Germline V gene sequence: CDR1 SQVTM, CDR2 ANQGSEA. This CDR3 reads CSGIKGVSGNTIYF. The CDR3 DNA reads TGCAGCGGGATCAAGGGAGTCTCTGGAAACACCATATATTTT.

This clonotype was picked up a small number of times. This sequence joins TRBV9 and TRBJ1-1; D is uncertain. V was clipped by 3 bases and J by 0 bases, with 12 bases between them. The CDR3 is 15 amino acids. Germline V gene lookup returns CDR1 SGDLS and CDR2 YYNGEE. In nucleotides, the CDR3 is TGTGCCAGCAGCGACCCCCGGGCGGTGAACACTGAAGCTTTCTTT. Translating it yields CASSDPRAVNTEAFF.

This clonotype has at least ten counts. The CDR3 protein is CSARDPVHTQYF. DNA of the CDR3: TGCAGTGCTAGAGATCCGGTTCATACGCAGTATTTT. The gene calls are TRBV20-1 and TRBJ2-3; no clear D gene. The V gene's germline CDR1 is DFQATT and CDR2 SNEGSKA (reference sequence). V was pared by 0 bases and J by 7 bases, with 8 bases between. The CDR3 loop spans 12 amino acids.

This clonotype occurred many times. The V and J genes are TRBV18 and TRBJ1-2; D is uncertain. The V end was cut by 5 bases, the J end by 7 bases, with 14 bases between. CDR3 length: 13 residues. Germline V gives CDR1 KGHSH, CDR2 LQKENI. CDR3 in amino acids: CASSARKEGGYTF. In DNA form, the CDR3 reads TGTGCCAGCTCAGCGAGGAAGGAGGGTGGCTACACCTTC.

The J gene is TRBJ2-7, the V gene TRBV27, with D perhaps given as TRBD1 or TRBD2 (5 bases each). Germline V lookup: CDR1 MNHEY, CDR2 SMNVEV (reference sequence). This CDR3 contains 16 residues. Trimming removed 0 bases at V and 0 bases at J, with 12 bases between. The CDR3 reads CASSLSGPGTSYEQYF. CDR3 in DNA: TGTGCCAGCAGTTTATCGGGCCCCGGGACCTCCTACGAGCAGTACTTC.

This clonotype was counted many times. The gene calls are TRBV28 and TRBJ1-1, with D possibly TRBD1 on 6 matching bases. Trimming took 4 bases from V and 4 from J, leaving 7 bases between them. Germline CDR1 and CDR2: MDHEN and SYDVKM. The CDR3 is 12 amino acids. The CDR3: CASSYRVTEAFF. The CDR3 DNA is TGTGCCAGCAGTTACAGGGTCACTGAAGCTTTCTTT.

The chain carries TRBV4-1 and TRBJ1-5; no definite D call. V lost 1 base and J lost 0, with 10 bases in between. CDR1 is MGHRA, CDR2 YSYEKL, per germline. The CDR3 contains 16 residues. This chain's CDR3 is CASSQVPGGSNQPQHF. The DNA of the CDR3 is TGCGCCAGCAGCCAAGTTCCAGGCGGTAGCAATCAGCCCCAGCATTTT.

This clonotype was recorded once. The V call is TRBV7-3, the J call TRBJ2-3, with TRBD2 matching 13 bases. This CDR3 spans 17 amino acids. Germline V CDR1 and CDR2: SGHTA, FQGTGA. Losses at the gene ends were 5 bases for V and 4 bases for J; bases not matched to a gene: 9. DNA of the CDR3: TGTGCCAGCAGCGAAACCGGGACTAGCGGGGATTCAGATACGCAGTATTTT. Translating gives CASSETGTSGDSDTQYF.

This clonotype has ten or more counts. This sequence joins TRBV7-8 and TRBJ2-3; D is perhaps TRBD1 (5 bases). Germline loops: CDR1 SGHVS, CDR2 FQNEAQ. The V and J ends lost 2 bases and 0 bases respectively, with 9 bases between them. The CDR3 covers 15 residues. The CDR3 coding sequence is TGTGCCAGCAGCTTAAGACAGACTAGCACAGATACGCAGTATTTT. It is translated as CASSLRQTSTDTQYF.

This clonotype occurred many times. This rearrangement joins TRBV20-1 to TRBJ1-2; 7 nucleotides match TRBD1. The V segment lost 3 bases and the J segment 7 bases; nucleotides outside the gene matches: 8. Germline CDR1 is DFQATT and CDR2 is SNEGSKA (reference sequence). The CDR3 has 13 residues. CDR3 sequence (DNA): TGCAGTGCTAGCGAAAATACAGGGGTTGGCTACACCTTC. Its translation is CSASENTGVGYTF.

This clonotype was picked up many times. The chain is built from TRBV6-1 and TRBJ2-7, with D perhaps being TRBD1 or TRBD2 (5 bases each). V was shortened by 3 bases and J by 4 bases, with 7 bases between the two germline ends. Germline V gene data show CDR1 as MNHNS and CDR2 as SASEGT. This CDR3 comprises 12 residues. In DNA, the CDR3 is TGTGCCAGCAGTGACGGGGCGTACGAGCAGTACTTC. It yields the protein CASSDGAYEQYF.

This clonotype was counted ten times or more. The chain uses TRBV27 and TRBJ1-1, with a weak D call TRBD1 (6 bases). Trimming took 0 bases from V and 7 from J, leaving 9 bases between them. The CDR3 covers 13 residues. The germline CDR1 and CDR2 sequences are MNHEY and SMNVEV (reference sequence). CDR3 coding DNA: TGTGCCAGCAGTTTATCACAGGGTAATGAAGCTTTCTTT. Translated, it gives CASSLSQGNEAFF.

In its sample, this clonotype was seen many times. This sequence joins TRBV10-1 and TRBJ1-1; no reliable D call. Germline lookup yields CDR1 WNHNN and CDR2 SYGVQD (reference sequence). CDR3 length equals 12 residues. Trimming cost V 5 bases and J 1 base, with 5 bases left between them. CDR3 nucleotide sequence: TGCGCCAGCAGTATGGGGAACACTGAAGCTTTCTTT. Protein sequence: CASSMGNTEAFF.

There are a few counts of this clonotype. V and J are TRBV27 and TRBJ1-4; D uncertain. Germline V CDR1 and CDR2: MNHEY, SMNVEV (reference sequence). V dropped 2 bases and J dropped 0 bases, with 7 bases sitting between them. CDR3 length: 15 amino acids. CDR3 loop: CASSLSHTTNEKLFF. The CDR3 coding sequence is TGTGCCAGCAGTTTAAGTCATACAACTAATGAAAAACTGTTTTTT.